This T cell receptor (beta chain) was captured in a study of T cells in localized non-small cell lung cancer. The ends lost 6 bases at V and 4 bases at J; junction bases unmatched: 13. In germline, CDR1 is SQVTM, CDR2 ANQGSEA. The CDR3 runs to 15 residues. The method was immunoSEQ multiplex PCR; TCRdb's version includes in-frame clones alone and lacks a portion of them. The table shows fewer than 100,000 clones, with approximately 86% occurring only once. A note on this clone: The antigen is not known.

General study points: Analysis by sequencing included only one tumor region, so heterogeneity remains possible. Longer survival (overall) was linked to higher T cell density in blood.

The sequences come from peripheral blood, collected before any cancer treatment. The rearrangement links TRBV29-1 to TRBJ2-3, with TRBD2 matching over 7 bases. This receptor was identified in a man aged 40 to 70 with stage I squamous cell lung carcinoma. In nucleotides, the CDR3 is TGCAGCGTCTCTGACATACGCGGGGGAGCAGATACGCAGTATTTT. Translating gives CSVSDIRGGADTQYF.